This entry lists 21 T cell receptor beta chains sequenced from one sample in a study of blood T cells in healthy people across ages (dated by TCRdb to 2015 to 2017). Libraries were made using 5' RACE. The sequencer listed for this sample is Illumina HiSeq 2500. A second PCR of about 7 to 12 cycles was run with a J-beta primer mix and a sample-barcoded 5' primer. Clones were called with MiXCR by TCRdb after fastp trimmed the public reads at Q25, and only in-frame beta chains were retained. Each CDR3 protein appears once, grouped with its most common genes and DNA. Present in this sample are approximately 670,000 distinct CDR3 sequences, around 38% of which were seen just once. Roughly 30% of the sample lies in the top ten. Sequencing was carried out using blood. These receptors were taken from a man older than 75 in good health.

This clonotype was counted many times. This sequence joins TRBV28 and TRBJ2-7; 9 nucleotides agree with TRBD2. CDR3 size: 16 residues. CDR1 MDHEN and CDR2 SYDVKM come from the germline V gene. With V trimmed by 3 bases and J by 2 bases, 8 bases remained unmatched. CDR3 protein: CASSFSLAGLTYEQYF. The CDR3 DNA follows: TGTGCCAGCAGTTTCAGTCTAGCGGGATTAACCTACGAGCAGTACTTC.

This clonotype was seen more than once but under ten times. The CDR3 bases are TGTGCCAGCAGTATTACAGGGAACGAGCAGTACTTC. It codes for CASSITGNEQYF. The chain combines TRBV7-9 with TRBJ2-7, with a possible D match to TRBD1 (6 bases). Trimming took 6 bases from V and 5 from J, leaving 11 bases between them. This CDR3 region has 12 residues. Germline V CDR1 and CDR2: SEHNR, FQNEAQ (reference sequence).

V usage is TRBV27 and J usage is TRBJ2-3, with D uncertain. The germline V gene encodes CDR1 MNHEY and CDR2 SMNVEV (reference sequence). Trimming left V 3 bases short and J 3 bases short, with 7 bases between. The CDR3 totals 13 residues. The DNA for the CDR3 is TGTGCCAGCAGTTTCGAACAGACAGATACGCAGTATTTT. Protein product: CASSFEQTDTQYF.

V is TRBV20-1 and J is TRBJ2-5, with 9 bases aligning to TRBD2. The CDR3 totals 13 residues. Germline trimming cut 7 bases from V and 4 bases from J; bases unmatched to any gene: 7. In germline, CDR1 is DFQATT, CDR2 SNEGSKA (reference sequence). The CDR3 region is CSGASGDLETQYF. CDR3 DNA: TGCAGTGGTGCTAGCGGGGATCTAGAGACCCAGTACTTC.

This clonotype has only a few counts. The chain uses TRBV27 and TRBJ2-4, with D possibly TRBD1 on 6 matching bases. Per germline, CDR1 MNHEY and CDR2 SMNVEV (reference sequence). This CDR3 contains 17 residues. V lost 3 bases, J lost 4 bases, and 19 bases lay in between. The CDR3 DNA is TGTGCCAGCAGTTTTTACCGCGACAGGATGGGTAAAAACATTCAGTACTTC. Residues: CASSFYRDRMGKNIQYF.

This clonotype has a handful of counts. The chain couples TRBV20-1 to TRBJ2-5; tentatively, D is TRBD1 or TRBD2 (6 bases each). The CDR3 covers 17 residues. Trimming removed 2 bases from V and 3 bases from J, with 22 bases in between. The germline CDR1 and CDR2 sequences are DFQATT and SNEGSKA (reference sequence). The CDR3 region is CSARIGLGGLGEETQYF. CDR3 in DNA: TGCAGTGCTAGAATAGGTTTGGGGGGCTTAGGGGAAGAGACCCAGTACTTC.

This clonotype turned up a few times. CDR3 sequence: CASSLPVGTSYEQYF. The CDR3 DNA reads TGTGCCAGCAGTTTACCGGTCGGGACCTCCTACGAGCAGTACTTC. The rearrangement uses TRBV28 and TRBJ2-7; either TRBD1 or TRBD2 may supply D (5 bases each). V lost 2 bases and J 0 bases, leaving 11 bases between the germline ends. This CDR3 region has 15 residues. Germline V gene data show CDR1 as MDHEN and CDR2 as SYDVKM.

This clonotype was picked up a small number of times. The chain recombines TRBV27 with TRBJ2-7, with TRBD1 as a possible D gene (5 bases). With 2 bases removed from V and 2 bases from J, the gap between germline ends came to 13 bases. The CDR3 length is 15 residues. CDR1 MNHEY and CDR2 SMNVEV come from the germline V gene (reference sequence). The CDR3 coding sequence is TGTGCCAGCAGTTTAGTCAGGGATTGGCCCTACGAGCAGTACTTC. Translating it yields CASSLVRDWPYEQYF.

This clonotype came up a few times. The genes are TRBV12-3 or TRBV12-4 and TRBJ2-5, with TRBD1 matching 8 bases. CDR3 length equals 15 residues. V gave up 5 bases and J gave up 2 bases; unmatched junction bases: 7. The CDR3 reads CASSHRQGWQETQYF. CDR3 DNA: TGTGCCAGCAGTCATAGACAGGGGTGGCAAGAGACCCAGTACTTC.

This sequence joins TRBV2 and TRBJ1-5; D is uncertain. CDR1 SNHLY and CDR2 FYNNEI come from the germline V gene. The CDR3 loop spans 14 amino acids. The germline V and J ends were trimmed by 2 bases and 8 bases, with 13 bases remaining between them. This CDR3 reads CASSEMMRVEPQHF. The CDR3 DNA is TGTGCCAGCAGTGAAATGATGCGGGTTGAGCCCCAGCATTTT.

This clonotype was seen only a few times. The rearrangement joins TRBV6-5 to TRBJ2-5; tentative D call: TRBD2 (6 bases). Germline-derived CDR1 and CDR2 are MNHEY and SVGAGI. The ends were cut back, 2 bases at V and 11 bases at J, with 18 bases in the middle. The CDR3 totals 14 residues. CDR3 bases: TGTGCCAGCAGTTACGGGCGGGATCCCTGTGGGCAGTACTTC. Protein sequence: CASSYGRDPCGQYF.

J is TRBJ2-3 and V is TRBV6-2 or TRBV6-3; 8 bases align to TRBD2. J lost 0 bases, V lost 2 bases, and 10 bases had no gene match. This CDR3 has 18 residues. Germline CDR1 is MNHEY and CDR2 is SVGEGT. In DNA form, the CDR3 reads TGTGCCAGCAGTTACGGGCAGTCAGCGGGAGTCAGCACAGATACGCAGTATTTT. Its translation is CASSYGQSAGVSTDTQYF.

This chain connects TRBV2 to TRBJ2-3; D uncertain. The V gene lost 3 bases and the J gene lost 2 bases, with 9 bases spanning the gap. Germline lookup yields CDR1 SNHLY and CDR2 FYNNEI. The CDR3 consists of 14 residues. This CDR3 reads CASSDGSYTDTQYF. The CDR3 DNA follows: TGTGCCAGCAGTGATGGCAGCTACACAGATACGCAGTATTTT.

Here the CDR3 reads CASSPDSNPNTEAFF. The CDR3 region has the DNA TGTGCCAGCAGCCCGGACAGTAACCCAAACACTGAAGCTTTCTTT. This chain joins TRBV7-3 and TRBJ1-1, with a possible D match to TRBD1 (6 bases). Trimming pared 5 bases from V and 2 bases from J, leaving 15 bases between. Germline V gives CDR1 SGHTA, CDR2 FQGTGA. CDR3 size: 15 residues. Full variable domain (outside the CDR3, taken from reference TRBV7-3 and TRBJ1-1): GAGVSQTPSNKVTEKGKYVELRCDPISGHTALYWYRQSLGQGPEFLIYFQGTGAADDSGLPNDRFFAVRPEGSVSTLKIQRTERGDSAVYLCASSPDSNPNTEAFFGQGTRLTVV.

The chain recombines TRBV20-1 with TRBJ2-7; perhaps TRBD2 as D (5 bases). This CDR3 is built from 15 residues. Germline V gene lookup returns CDR1 DFQATT and CDR2 SNEGSKA (reference sequence). The ends were cut back, 1 base at V and 2 bases at J, with 15 bases in the middle. This CDR3 reads CSARGGPGSTYEQYF. The CDR3 bases are TGCAGTGCTAGAGGCGGTCCGGGGTCCACCTACGAGCAGTACTTC.

This clonotype was observed a handful of times. The chain combines TRBV6-5 with TRBJ2-5; tentatively, D is TRBD1 (6 bases). Germline values: CDR1 MNHEY, CDR2 SVGAGI. V gave up 10 bases and J gave up 2 bases, with 17 bases separating them. There are 14 residues in the CDR3. CDR3 nucleotide sequence: TGTGCCACCACCCGGGACAATGGACAAGAGACCCAGTACTTC. Translated: CATTRDNGQETQYF.

This clonotype appeared many times. The chain is built from TRBV9 and TRBJ2-3; no clear D gene. The V gene's germline CDR1 is SGDLS and CDR2 YYNGEE. The V end was cut by 1 base, the J end by 0 bases, with 9 bases between. CDR3 size: 15 residues. The CDR3 spells CASSVSHTSTDTQYF. The CDR3 bases are TGTGCCAGCAGCGTATCCCACACTAGCACAGATACGCAGTATTTT.

The V and J genes are TRBV12-3 or TRBV12-4 and TRBJ2-4; 8 nucleotides match TRBD1. After removal of 9 bases from V and 6 bases from J, the junction contained 10 bases not matched to a gene. This CDR3 has 14 residues. The DNA for the CDR3 is TGTGCCAGTATTAAGGACAGGGTGCCAAACATTCAGTACTTC. Translating gives CASIKDRVPNIQYF.

V and J are TRBV6-2 or TRBV6-3 and TRBJ2-6; no firm D call. Germline V CDR1 and CDR2: MNHEY, SVGEGT. The length of the CDR3 is 16 residues. V was pared by 3 bases and J by 1 base, with 10 bases between. This chain's CDR3 is CASSYGSQSGANVLTF. The CDR3 DNA follows: TGTGCCAGCAGTTATGGCAGCCAATCTGGGGCCAACGTCCTGACTTTC.

Of note for this clonotype: One end of the junction varies from germline; a read error may be responsible. The chain carries TRBV19 and TRBJ2-1, with D maybe TRBD2 (6 bases). The CDR3 is made up of 18 amino acids. Germline V gene data show CDR1 as LNHDA and CDR2 as SQIVND (reference sequence). CDR3 sequence (DNA): TGTACCAGTAGTGCCAGGTCGGGAGCGGGTTCGTCCTACAATGAGCAGTTCTTC. This encodes CTSSARSGAGSSYNEQFF. The whole variable domain, remainder taken from reference TRBV19 and TRBJ2-1, is DGGITQSPKYLFRKEGQNVTLSCEQNLNHDAMYWYRQDPGQGLRLIYYSQIVNDFQKGDIAEGYSVSREKKESFPLTVTSAQKNPTAFYLCTSSARSGAGSSYNEQFFGPGTRLTVL.

This clonotype was seen once. The genes are TRBV4-2 and TRBJ2-1, with D perhaps TRBD1 (5 bases). CDR1 and CDR2 from the germline V gene are LGHNA and YNFKEQ. The CDR3 is 16 residues long. Trimming removed 4 bases from V and 7 bases from J, with 20 bases in between. CDR3 sequence reads: CASSRGDSQVRNEQFF. CDR3 sequence (DNA): TGTGCCAGCAGCCGAGGTGACAGTCAGGTCAGGAATGAGCAGTTCTTC.